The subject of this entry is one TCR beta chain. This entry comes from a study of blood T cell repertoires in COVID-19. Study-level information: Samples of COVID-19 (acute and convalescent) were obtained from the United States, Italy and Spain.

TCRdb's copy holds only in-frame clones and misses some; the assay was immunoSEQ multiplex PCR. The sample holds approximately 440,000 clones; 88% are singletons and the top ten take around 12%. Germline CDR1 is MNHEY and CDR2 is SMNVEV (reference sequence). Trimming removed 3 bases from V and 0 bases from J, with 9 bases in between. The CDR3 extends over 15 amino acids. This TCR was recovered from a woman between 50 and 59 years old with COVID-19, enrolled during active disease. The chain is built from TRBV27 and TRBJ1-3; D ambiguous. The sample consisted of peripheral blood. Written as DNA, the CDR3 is TGTGCCAGCAGTTTGCAGGCGAACTCTGGAAACACCATATATTTT. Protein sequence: CASSLQANSGNTIYF.